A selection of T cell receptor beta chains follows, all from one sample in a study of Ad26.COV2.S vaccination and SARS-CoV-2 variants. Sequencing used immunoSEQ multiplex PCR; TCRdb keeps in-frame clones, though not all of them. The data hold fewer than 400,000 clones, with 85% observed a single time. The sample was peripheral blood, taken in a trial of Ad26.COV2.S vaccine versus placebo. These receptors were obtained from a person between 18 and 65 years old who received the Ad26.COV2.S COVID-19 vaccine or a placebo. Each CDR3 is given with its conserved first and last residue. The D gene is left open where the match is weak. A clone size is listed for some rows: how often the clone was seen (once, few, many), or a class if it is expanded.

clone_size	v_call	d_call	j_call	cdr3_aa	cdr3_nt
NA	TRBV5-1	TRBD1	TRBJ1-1	CASSSNPTGGNTEAFF	TGCGCCAGCAGCTCGAACCCGACAGGGGGGAACACTGAAGCTTTCTTT
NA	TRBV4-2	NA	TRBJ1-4	CASSQITTNEKLFF	TGTGCCAGCAGCCAAATAACAACTAATGAAAAACTGTTTTTT
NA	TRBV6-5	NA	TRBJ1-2	CASRPRGYNYGYTF	TGTGCCAGCAGGCCCAGGGGTTATAACTATGGCTACACCTTC
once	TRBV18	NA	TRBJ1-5	CASSPLPGQLFQPQHF	TGTGCCAGCTCACCTCTACCCGGACAGTTATTTCAGCCCCAGCATTTT
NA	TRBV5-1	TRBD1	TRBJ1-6	CASSWGQGGNSPLHF	TGCGCCAGCAGCTGGGGACAGGGGGGAAATTCACCCCTCCACTTT
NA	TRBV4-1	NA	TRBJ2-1	CASSARQGGNEQFF	TGCGCCAGCAGCGCTCGACAGGGAGGTAATGAGCAGTTCTTC
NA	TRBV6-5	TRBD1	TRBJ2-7	CASSRDRGMGYEQYF	TGTGCCAGCAGTAGGGACAGGGGGATGGGGTACGAGCAGTACTTC
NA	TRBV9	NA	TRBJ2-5	CASSRTEGHGETQYF	TGTGCCAGCAGCCGAACCGAGGGACATGGAGAGACCCAGTACTTC
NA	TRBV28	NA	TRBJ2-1	CASTPGRVAYNEQFF	TGTGCCAGCACCCCGGGAAGGGTGGCCTACAATGAGCAGTTCTTC
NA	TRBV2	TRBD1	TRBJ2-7	CASIDRGRYEQYF	TGTGCCAGCATAGACAGGGGAAGGTACGAGCAGTACTTC
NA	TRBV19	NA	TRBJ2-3	CASSSHGLMDTQYF	TGTGCCAGTAGTTCCCATGGACTAATGGATACGCAGTATTTT
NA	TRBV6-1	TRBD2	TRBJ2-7	CASSDEAGGPYEQYF	TGTGCCAGCAGTGACGAAGCGGGGGGGCCCTACGAGCAGTACTTC
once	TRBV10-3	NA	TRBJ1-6	CAISSARGADSPLHF	TGTGCCATCAGCTCGGCCCGGGGGGCAGATTCACCCCTCCACTTT
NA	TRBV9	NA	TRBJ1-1	CASSVDSLNTEAFF	TGTGCCAGCAGCGTAGACAGTTTGAACACTGAAGCTTTCTTT
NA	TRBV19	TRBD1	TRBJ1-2	CASGLHVGGEDGYTF	TGTGCCAGTGGCCTCCACGTAGGGGGCGAGGATGGCTACACCTTC
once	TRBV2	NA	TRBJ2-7	CASSDQGGIDEQYF	TGTGCCAGCAGTGACCAGGGGGGGATTGACGAGCAGTACTTC
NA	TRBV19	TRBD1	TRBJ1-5	CASSARQGVSNQPQHF	TGTGCCAGTAGTGCCAGACAGGGGGTAAGCAATCAGCCCCAGCATTTT
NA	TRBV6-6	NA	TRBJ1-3	CASSYNQGNTIYF	TGTGCCAGCAGTTACAACCAGGGAAACACCATATATTTT
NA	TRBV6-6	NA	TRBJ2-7	CASGQSLEQYF	TGTGCCAGCGGGCAGTCGCTCGAGCAGTACTTC
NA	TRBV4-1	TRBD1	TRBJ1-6	CASSQGAQGKNSPLHF	TGCGCCAGCAGCCAAGGAGCACAGGGGAAGAATTCACCCCTCCACTTT
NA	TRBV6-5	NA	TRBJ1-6	CASRASRGYSPLHF	TGTGCCAGCAGGGCCTCCAGGGGTTATTCACCCCTCCACTTT
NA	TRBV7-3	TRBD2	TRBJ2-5	CASSPAGGRETQYF	TGTGCCAGCAGCCCCGCGGGGGGCCGAGAGACCCAGTACTTC
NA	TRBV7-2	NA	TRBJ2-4	CASTLGGVAKNIQYF	TGTGCCAGCACCCTAGGGGGGGTAGCCAAAAACATTCAGTACTTC
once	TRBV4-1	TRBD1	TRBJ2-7	CASSHGTGTEQYF	TGCGCCAGCAGCCACGGGACAGGGACCGAGCAGTACTTC
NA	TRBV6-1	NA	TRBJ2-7	CASSERAEKQYF	TGTGCCAGCAGTGAAAGGGCAGAAAAGCAGTACTTC
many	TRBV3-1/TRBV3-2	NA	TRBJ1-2	CASSQFWTPLGSF	TGTGCCAGCAGCCAATTCTGGACACCCTTGGGATCCTTC
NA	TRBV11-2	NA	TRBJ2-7	CASSPEGGLRGEQYF	TGTGCCAGCAGCCCAGAGGGAGGACTTCGCGGCGAGCAGTACTTC
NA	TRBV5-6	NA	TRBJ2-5	CASSFVGAGGETQYF	TGTGCCAGCAGCTTCGTCGGGGCAGGTGGGGAGACCCAGTACTTC
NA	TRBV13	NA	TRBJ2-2	CASSSFTGELFF	TGTGCCAGCAGCTCGTTCACCGGGGAGCTGTTTTTT
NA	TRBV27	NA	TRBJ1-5	CASSQNRDSNQPQHF	TGTGCCAGCAGCCAGAACCGGGACAGCAATCAGCCCCAGCATTTT
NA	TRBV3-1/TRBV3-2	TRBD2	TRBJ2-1	CASSQEAMRGGRSNEQFF	TGTGCCAGCAGCCAAGAGGCGATGCGGGGGGGCCGTAGCAATGAGCAGTTCTTC
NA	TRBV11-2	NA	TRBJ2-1	CASSLGSLRFF	TGTGCCAGCAGCTTAGGGTCCTTGCGGTTCTTC
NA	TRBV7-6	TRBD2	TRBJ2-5	CASSLFGEGETQYF	TGTGCCAGCAGCTTATTTGGGGAGGGGGAGACCCAGTACTTC
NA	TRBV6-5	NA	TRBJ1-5	CASSYSLGGQPQHF	TGTGCCAGCAGTTACTCCCTGGGGGGTCAGCCCCAGCATTTT
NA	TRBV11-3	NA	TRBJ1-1	CASRVGGNTEAFF	TGTGCCAGCAGGGTGGGGGGGAACACTGAAGCTTTCTTT
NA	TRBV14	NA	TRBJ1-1	CASSGQMNTEAFF	TGTGCCAGCTCAGGGCAGATGAACACTGAAGCTTTCTTT
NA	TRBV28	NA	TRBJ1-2	CASSLIQYGYTF	TGTGCCAGCAGTTTAATCCAGTATGGCTACACCTTC
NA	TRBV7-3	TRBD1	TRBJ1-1	CASSPDRGNTEAFF	TGTGCCAGCAGCCCTGACAGGGGCAACACTGAAGCTTTCTTT